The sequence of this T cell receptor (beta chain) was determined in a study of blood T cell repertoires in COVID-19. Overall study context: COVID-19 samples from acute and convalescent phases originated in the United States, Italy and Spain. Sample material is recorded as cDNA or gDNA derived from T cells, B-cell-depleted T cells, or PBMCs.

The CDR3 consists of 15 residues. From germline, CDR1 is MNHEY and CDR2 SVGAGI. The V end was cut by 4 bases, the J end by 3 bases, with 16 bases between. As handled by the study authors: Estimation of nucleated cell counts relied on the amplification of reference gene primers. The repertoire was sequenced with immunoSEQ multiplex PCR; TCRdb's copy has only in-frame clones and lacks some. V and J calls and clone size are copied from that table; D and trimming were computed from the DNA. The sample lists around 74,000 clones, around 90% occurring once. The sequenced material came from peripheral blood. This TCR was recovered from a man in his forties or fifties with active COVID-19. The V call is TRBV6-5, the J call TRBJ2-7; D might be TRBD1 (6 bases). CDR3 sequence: CASSWGTRGFYEQYF. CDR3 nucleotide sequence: TGTGCCAGCAGTTGGGGGACAAGGGGATTCTACGAGCAGTACTTC.